Shown below are 9 T cell receptor beta chains from a single sample sequenced in a study of lymphopenia after photon versus proton radiotherapy. This table comes from immunoSEQ multiplex PCR, and its TCRdb copy is limited to in-frame clones, with some not included. The sample carries 40,000 or so clones, around nine tenths recorded once. The sequencing here drew on peripheral blood, taken from a patient treated with photon-based radiotherapy. The receptors shown here come from a man aged 55 to 69 with cholangiocarcinoma.

The chain is built from TRBV20-1 and TRBJ2-3, with D perhaps TRBD1 (6 bases). V lost 2 bases to trimming and J lost 6 bases, with 6 bases between them. The CDR3 contains 11 residues. Germline V CDR1 and CDR2: DFQATT, SNEGSKA (reference sequence). The CDR3 DNA reads TGCAGTGCTAGAACAGGGGATACGCAGTATTTT. Residues: CSARTGDTQYF.

The chain uses TRBV7-6 and TRBJ2-1; D is possibly TRBD2 (5 bases). CDR1 and CDR2 (germline): SGHVS, FNYEAQ. The CDR3 covers 14 residues. The V end lost 3 bases, the J end lost 9 bases, and 15 bases lay between the germline ends. In DNA form, the CDR3 reads TGTGCCAGCAGCTTTGGAGTTAGCGCGCTTGAGCAGTTCTTC. Translated: CASSFGVSALEQFF. The full variable domain, with the rest looked up from reference TRBV7-6 and TRBJ2-1, is GAGVSQSPRYKVTKRGQDVALRCDPISGHVSLYWYRQALGQGPEFLTYFNYEAQQDKSGLPNDRFSAERPEGSISTLTIQRTEQRDSAMYRCASSFGVSALEQFFGPGTRLTVL.

The J gene is TRBJ1-1, the V gene TRBV9; D gene ambiguous. V dropped 0 bases and J dropped 4 bases, with 13 bases sitting between them. Per germline, CDR1 SGDLS and CDR2 YYNGEE. This CDR3 is 15 amino acids long. The CDR3 loop is CASSVEGTEPTEAFF. The CDR3 coding sequence is TGTGCCAGCAGCGTAGAGGGTACGGAGCCCACTGAAGCTTTCTTT.

This clone was observed a single time. The rearrangement links TRBV4-2 to TRBJ2-5; D may be TRBD2 (6 bases). The CDR3 is 15 amino acids. V lost 1 base and J 2 bases, leaving 11 bases between the germline ends. Germline CDR1 is LGHNA and CDR2 is YNFKEQ. The CDR3 loop is CASSQGDGGQETQYF. In nucleotides, the CDR3 is TGTGCCAGCAGCCAAGGAGACGGGGGTCAAGAGACCCAGTACTTC.

This clone appeared a few times. J is TRBJ2-2 and V is TRBV9; D perhaps matches TRBD2 (5 bases). Between the trimmed V and J ends, which lost 3 bases and 0 bases, there was a span of 12 bases. Germline lookup yields CDR1 SGDLS and CDR2 YYNGEE. This CDR3 contains 16 residues. CDR3 sequence: CASSAAPGSNTGELFF. CDR3 nucleotide sequence: TGTGCCAGCAGCGCAGCCCCGGGATCGAACACCGGGGAGCTGTTTTTT.

This chain connects TRBV5-1 to TRBJ1-1; D perhaps matches TRBD1 (6 bases). This CDR3 has 15 residues. Looked up from germline, CDR1 is SGHRS and CDR2 is YFSETQ. V lost 0 bases, J lost 11 bases, and 20 bases lay in between. CDR3 in DNA: TGCGCCAGCAGCTTGGGACCCTCAGGGGATGTTCACGCTTTCTTT. It is translated as CASSLGPSGDVHAFF. The full variable domain, its missing parts supplied by reference TRBV5-1 and TRBJ1-1, is KAGVTQTPRYLIKTRGQQVTLSCSPISGHRSVSWYQQTPGQGLQFLFEYFSETQRNKGNFPGRFSGRQFSNSRSEMNVSTLELGDSALYLCASSLGPSGDVHAFFGQGTRLTVV.

This chain connects TRBV5-6 to TRBJ2-7; D is perhaps TRBD1 (6 bases). The V end was cut by 0 bases, the J end by 6 bases, with 7 bases between. The CDR3 is 12 residues long. CDR1 SGHDT and CDR2 YYEEEE come from the germline V gene. The CDR3 DNA reads TGTGCCAGCAGCTTGGGAGGGGGCGAGCAGTACTTC. Protein product: CASSLGGGEQYF.

This chain connects TRBV7-8 to TRBJ2-1; D gene uncertain. Germline loops: CDR1 SGHVS, CDR2 FQNEAQ. The length of the CDR3 is 13 residues. V was cut by 5 bases and J by 12 bases, with 17 bases left in between. The CDR3 DNA reads TGTGCCAGCAGCGTTCGGCATCAAACTGGGCAGTTCTTC. It is translated as CASSVRHQTGQFF.

This chain uses TRBV6-1 with TRBJ2-1; possible D gene TRBD2, 6 bases. The V and J ends lost 4 bases and 4 bases respectively, with 20 bases between them. The CDR3 totals 17 residues. The germline gives CDR1 MNHNS, CDR2 SASEGT. CDR3 bases: TGTGCCAGCAGTGCAGGAGGCATCGGGAGTACATACAATGAGCAGTTCTTC. Amino acids: CASSAGGIGSTYNEQFF.